Below, 32 T cell receptor beta chains from the same sample are listed, as sequenced in a study of beta chain features in type 1 diabetes. TCRB transcripts that were expressed got sequenced, as all of the isolated RNA had been reverse transcribed. Data came from immunoSEQ multiplex PCR; TCRdb stores just in-frame clones and leaves some out. The sample has roughly 610,000 clones; roughly a sixth are singletons. Sequenced sample: naive CD4+ T cells from blood. These TCRs come from a young man in good health.

This clone has only a few counts. This rearrangement joins TRBV21-1 to TRBJ1-5; the table's D call TRBD1 went unverified against the DNA. TRBV21-1 is given as a pseudogene. The CDR3 contains 18 residues. The chain's CDR3 is CASSKKGCRTDSNQPQHF. CDR3 DNA: TGTGCCAGCAGCAAAAAGGGGTGTCGGACAGATAGCAATCAGCCCCAGCATTTT.

The rearrangement joins TRBV27 to TRBJ2-5; 10 bases map to TRBD2. The length of the CDR3 is 17 residues. After removal of 0 bases from V and 2 bases from J, the junction contained 6 bases not matched to a gene. CDR1 is MNHEY and CDR2 is SMNVEV in the germline V gene (reference sequence). CDR3 sequence reads: CASSLSTASGRQETQYF. As DNA, the CDR3 is TGTGCCAGCAGTTTATCGACGGCTAGCGGGAGACAAGAGACCCAGTACTTC.

J is TRBJ1-1 and V is TRBV4-3, with D tentatively TRBD1 (6 bases). The V end lost 0 bases, the J end lost 7 bases, and 18 bases lay between the germline ends. There are 16 residues in the CDR3. In germline, CDR1 is LGHNA, CDR2 YSLEER. CDR3 nucleotide sequence: TGCGCCAGCAGCCAAGACCTGGACAGAAGGTCGGTTGAAGCTTTCTTT. Protein product: CASSQDLDRRSVEAFF.

Here the CDR3 DNA reads TGTGCCAGTACTGGGACAGGGGGACGTCAGCCCCAGCATTTT. Amino acids: CASTGTGGRQPQHF. V is TRBV19 and J is TRBJ1-5, with 11 bases lining up with TRBD1. Germline-derived CDR1 and CDR2 are LNHDA and SQIVND (reference sequence). The CDR3 has 14 residues. The V and J ends lost 7 bases and 6 bases, in that order; junction bases with no gene match: 5.

This clone occurred a few times. V is TRBV4-1 and J is TRBJ2-1; D is perhaps TRBD2 (6 bases). Deletions cut 1 base from V and 7 bases from J, with 17 bases between. CDR1 and CDR2 (germline): MGHRA, YSYEKL. The CDR3 loop spans 16 amino acids. CDR3 nucleotides: TGCGCCAGCAGCCAAGGATGGAGGGCGTTCCCAAATGAGCAGTTCTTC. Its protein product is CASSQGWRAFPNEQFF.

CDR3 DNA sequence: TGTGCCTGGAGTGTAACCGTGGCCAACGTCCTGACTTTC. Translation: CAWSVTVANVLTF. The chain uses TRBV30 and TRBJ2-6; D gene ambiguous. The CDR3 loop spans 13 amino acids. V was trimmed by 0 bases and J by 6 bases, leaving 6 bases between them. CDR1 GTSNPN and CDR2 SVGIG come from the germline V gene (reference sequence).

V is TRBV6-5 and J is TRBJ1-1, with D possibly being TRBD1 (6 bases). The CDR3 consists of 15 residues. Trimming pared 2 bases from V and 8 bases from J, leaving 18 bases between. The germline V gene has CDR1 MNHEY and CDR2 SVGAGI. This CDR3 is CASSYQSLVGTEAFF. The CDR3 DNA reads as TGTGCCAGCAGTTACCAGAGTCTCGTGGGGACAGAAGCTTTCTTT.

The V and J genes are TRBV4-3 and TRBJ1-5; 8 nucleotides align to TRBD1. The CDR3 is 16 residues long. Germline CDR1 LGHNA, CDR2 YSLEER. Trimming cost V 1 base and J 4 bases; bases outside gene matches: 6. The CDR3 coding sequence is TGCGCCAGCAGCCAAGGGACAGGGATGGGGAATCAGCCCCAGCATTTT. Its translation is CASSQGTGMGNQPQHF.

The rearrangement links TRBV5-1 to TRBJ1-2; D perhaps matches TRBD1 (6 bases). The V end was cut by 4 bases, the J end by 2 bases, with 15 bases between. This CDR3 contains 15 residues. Germline V lookup: CDR1 SGHRS, CDR2 YFSETQ. The CDR3 loop is CASSPGTQGNYGYTF. CDR3 bases: TGCGCCAGCAGCCCGGGAACACAGGGAAACTATGGCTACACCTTC.

This clone has just a few counts. The chain combines TRBV28 with TRBJ2-7, with TRBD1 matching 7 bases. The CDR3 contains 13 residues. The germline CDR1 and CDR2 sequences are MDHEN and SYDVKM. J gave up 2 bases and V 8 bases, and 6 bases lay outside the gene matches. This CDR3 reads CASDRASTYEQYF. The CDR3 DNA reads as TGTGCCAGCGACAGGGCTTCGACCTACGAGCAGTACTTC.

The J gene is TRBJ2-3, the V gene TRBV15; 10 positions agree with TRBD2. The CDR3 covers 17 residues. Germline V gene sequence: CDR1 LNHNV, CDR2 YYDKDF (reference sequence). V was pared by 0 bases and J by 7 bases, with 10 bases of the junction left unmatched. CDR3 coding DNA: TGTGCCACCAGCAGAGATTTGGGGACTAGCGAGCCGAATACGCAGTATTTT. It translates to CATSRDLGTSEPNTQYF.

The chain links TRBV19 to TRBJ1-3; D ambiguous. Trimming shortened V by 6 bases and J by 0 bases, and 9 bases separated the two germline ends. The CDR3 covers 14 residues. CDR1 is LNHDA, CDR2 SQIVND, per germline (reference sequence). This CDR3 reads CASSQTVSGNTIYF. The CDR3 bases are TGTGCCAGTAGCCAAACCGTCTCTGGAAACACCATATATTTT.

The rearrangement links TRBV5-4 to TRBJ2-3, with D perhaps matching TRBD1 or TRBD2 (5 bases each). V was cut by 4 bases and J by 2 bases, with 11 bases left in between. The CDR3 contains 14 residues. In germline, CDR1 is SGHNT, CDR2 YYREEE (reference sequence). The CDR3 is CASSRGVPTDTQYF. In nucleotides, the CDR3 is TGTGCCAGCAGCAGGGGAGTTCCCACAGATACGCAGTATTTT.

The chain recombines TRBV6-5 with TRBJ2-1; TRBD1 is a possible D gene (6 bases). Trimming removed 5 bases from V and 0 bases from J, with 11 bases in between. The germline gives CDR1 MNHEY, CDR2 SVGAGI. CDR3 length: 15 amino acids. The CDR3: CASSNRVSSYNEQFF. The CDR3 DNA sequence: TGTGCCAGCAGTAACAGGGTTAGCTCCTACAATGAGCAGTTCTTC.

This clone turned up a few times. This chain uses TRBV5-4 with TRBJ1-2, with 12 bases fitting TRBD1. CDR1 is SGHNT and CDR2 is YYREEE in the germline V gene (reference sequence). Trimming removed 4 bases from V and 6 bases from J; junction bases left unmatched: 7. The CDR3 has 15 residues. This chain's CDR3 is CASSPLGDRGHGYTF. The CDR3 region has the DNA TGTGCCAGCAGCCCCCTGGGGGACAGGGGGCATGGCTACACCTTC.

V gene TRBV7-3 combines with J gene TRBJ1-2, with a weak D call TRBD1 (5 bases). CDR3 length: 13 residues. The germline V and J ends were trimmed by 0 bases and 7 bases, with 9 bases remaining between them. From germline, CDR1 is SGHTA and CDR2 FQGTGA. CDR3 bases: TGTGCCAGCAGCTTAACGGGGGAGGCTGGCTACACCTTC. Its protein product is CASSLTGEAGYTF.

The chain employs TRBV6-5 and TRBJ2-5; 12 bases are shared with TRBD1. Trimming at V came to 6 bases and at J to 5 bases, leaving 7 bases not matched to a gene. The germline CDR1 and CDR2 sequences are MNHEY and SVGAGI. The length of the CDR3 is 15 residues. CDR3 sequence (DNA): TGTGCCAGCAGCGGGACAGGGGGCGGGTGGGAGACCCAGTACTTC. Its protein product is CASSGTGGGWETQYF.

For the CDR3, the DNA is TGTGCCAGCAGAGGCGTACAGCACGAGCAGTTCTTC. It specifies CASRGVQHEQFF. This sequence joins TRBV6-5 and TRBJ2-1; D remains ambiguous. This CDR3 is built from 12 residues. V gave up 6 bases and J gave up 10 bases, with 13 bases separating them. Germline loops: CDR1 MNHEY, CDR2 SVGAGI.

The chain has TRBV28 and TRBJ1-5; 10 positions match TRBD1. CDR3 length: 15 residues. Germline V gene data show CDR1 as MDHEN and CDR2 as SYDVKM. Trimming took 5 bases from V and 4 from J; bases not matched to a gene: 5. CDR3 region: CASSPRTGGNQPQHF. The CDR3, as DNA: TGTGCCAGCAGTCCCCGGACAGGGGGGAATCAGCCCCAGCATTTT.

The chain joins TRBV7-2 to TRBJ2-7; 8 nucleotides line up with TRBD2. Losses at the gene ends were 5 bases for V and 4 bases for J; bases not matched to a gene: 13. The CDR3 contains 16 residues. CDR1 and CDR2 (germline): SGHTA, FQGNSA. CDR3 loop: CASSPDYGRATYEQYF. CDR3 bases: TGTGCCAGCAGCCCCGACTACGGGAGGGCCACATACGAGCAGTACTTC.

This rearrangement joins TRBV7-9 to TRBJ1-1; weak D call: TRBD1 (6 bases). The germline V gene has CDR1 SEHNR and CDR2 FQNEAQ (reference sequence). The CDR3 is made up of 15 amino acids. V lost 2 bases, J lost 5 bases, and 15 bases lay in between. CDR3 nucleotides: TGTGCCAGCAGCTTAACGCAGGGGCCGCGGACTGAAGCTTTCTTT. Its protein product is CASSLTQGPRTEAFF.

This clone has only a few counts. CDR3: CASSQNLRDRNEQFF. CDR3 DNA: TGCGCCAGCAGCCAAAACCTCCGGGACAGAAATGAGCAGTTCTTC. The chain carries TRBV4-3 and TRBJ2-1; 7 positions agree with TRBD1. The V segment lost 2 bases and the J segment 7 bases; nucleotides outside the gene matches: 8. Germline V CDR1 and CDR2: LGHNA, YSLEER. The CDR3 extends over 15 amino acids.

V is TRBV9 and J is TRBJ2-5; 13 nucleotides agree with TRBD2. The CDR3 sequence is 16 residues long. V was clipped by 4 bases and J by 5 bases; unmatched bases: 8. Germline CDR1 SGDLS, CDR2 YYNGEE. This chain's CDR3 is CASSPPGLAGVETQYF. The DNA of the CDR3 is TGTGCCAGCAGCCCACCCGGACTAGCGGGAGTCGAGACCCAGTACTTC.

This clone appeared a few times. The V call is TRBV7-3, the J call TRBJ2-3, with 8 bases lining up with TRBD1. The CDR3 is made up of 15 amino acids. The V and J ends lost 5 bases and 2 bases, in that order; junction bases with no gene match: 6. Looked up from germline, CDR1 is SGHTA and CDR2 is FQGTGA. CDR3 loop: CASSPRQGFTDTQYF. Here the CDR3 DNA reads TGTGCCAGCAGCCCCCGACAGGGGTTCACAGATACGCAGTATTTT.

V gene TRBV10-3 combines with J gene TRBJ2-3; TRBD1 matches 9 bases. The CDR3 sequence is 16 residues long. V dropped 4 bases and J dropped 1; count of bases not matched to a gene: 6. Germline CDR1 reads ENHRY; CDR2 reads SYGVKD. The chain's CDR3 is CAISAGQGLGTDTQYF. For the CDR3, the DNA is TGTGCCATCAGTGCCGGACAGGGGTTGGGCACAGATACGCAGTATTTT.

This sequence joins TRBV7-2 and TRBJ1-2; D perhaps matches TRBD1 (5 bases). Germline CDR1 and CDR2: SGHTA and FQGNSA. The V end lost 5 bases, the J end lost 4 bases, and 20 bases lay between the germline ends. There are 16 residues in the CDR3. DNA of the CDR3: TGTGCCAGCAGCGCACCGGGACTCGGCTCGGGCTATGGCTACACCTTC. This encodes CASSAPGLGSGYGYTF.

This chain uses TRBV4-3 with TRBJ2-7; D gene unclear. V lost 0 bases, J lost 4 bases, and 16 bases lay in between. The CDR3 runs to 16 residues. Germline assignment: CDR1 LGHNA and CDR2 YSLEER. The CDR3 region has the DNA TGCGCCAGCAGCCAAGACAGCCGTAAAAGTGGGTACGAGCAGTACTTC. It specifies CASSQDSRKSGYEQYF.

The gene calls are TRBV6-1 and TRBJ2-2, with D possibly called TRBD1 or TRBD2 (6 bases each). The CDR3 sequence is 15 residues long. V gave up 0 bases and J gave up 5 bases, with 10 bases separating them. The germline V gene encodes CDR1 MNHNS and CDR2 SASEGT. CDR3 DNA sequence: TGTGCCAGCAGTGAAGCTGGAGGGGGGACCGGGGAGCTGTTTTTT. Protein sequence: CASSEAGGGTGELFF.

This clone showed up just a few times. This chain links TRBV4-2 with TRBJ2-5; D uncertain. The CDR3 runs to 14 residues. Trimming took off 1 base at V and 5 bases at J, with 11 bases between the two ends. CDR1 is LGHNA and CDR2 is YNFKEQ in the germline V gene. In DNA, the CDR3 is TGTGCCAGCAGCCAAGGGGCAAGGTGGGAGACCCAGTACTTC. Its translation: CASSQGARWETQYF.

This clone appeared many times. The rearrangement links TRBV14 to TRBJ2-5; D is undetermined. The V end lost 1 base, the J end lost 7 bases, and 4 bases lay between the germline ends. Germline CDR1 reads SGHDN; CDR2 reads FVKESK. CDR3 length: 11 residues. As DNA, the CDR3 is TGTGCCAGCAGCCAAGTTGGGACCCAGTACTTC. Translated: CASSQVGTQYF.

V usage is TRBV7-9 and J usage is TRBJ1-2; no definite D call. CDR3 length: 14 residues. In germline, CDR1 is SEHNR, CDR2 FQNEAQ (reference sequence). Trimming removed 2 bases at V and 7 bases at J, with 14 bases between. CDR3 sequence: CASSLTGNPTGYTF. CDR3 in DNA: TGTGCCAGCAGCTTAACCGGAAACCCTACTGGCTACACCTTC.

The chain links TRBV5-4 to TRBJ1-2, with 7 bases lining up with TRBD1. The germline gives CDR1 SGHNT, CDR2 YYREEE (reference sequence). The CDR3 has 16 amino acids. The V segment lost 5 bases and the J segment 2 bases; nucleotides outside the gene matches: 12. The DNA of the CDR3 is TGTGCCAGCAGGGACCCGGCCCGGGACAGCAACTATGGCTACACCTTC. Its protein is CASRDPARDSNYGYTF.